The subject of this entry is one T cell receptor beta chain. Its antigen remains unidentified. This sample is drawn from a study of a mutant IDH1 vaccine in newly diagnosed glioma. The repertoire was sequenced with immunoSEQ multiplex PCR; TCRdb's copy has only in-frame clones and lacks some. The sample holds more than 35,000 clones; around 81% are singletons and the top ten take 4.5% to 5.5%. Trimming took off 0 bases at V and 7 bases at J, with 18 bases between the two ends. CDR1 SGHTA and CDR2 FQGNSA come from the germline V gene. The CDR3 contains 16 residues. Documented time point: week 35, safety follow-up. A 20-mer mutant IDH1 peptide at 300 ug was injected subcutaneously with topical imiquimod. The study enrolled donors with new WHO grade 3 or 4 IDH1-mutant, ATRX-lost astrocytomas.

Sequencing was performed on PBMCs, taken from a glioma patient whose treatment included an IDH1 peptide vaccine. The chain recombines TRBV7-2 with TRBJ1-2; maybe TRBD1 (5 bases). The source of this sequence is a woman in her forties with glioma. Some clones in this sample may be carry-over from other donors' samples. The CDR3 protein is CASSLAAVPRVGGYTF. CDR3 in DNA: TGTGCCAGCAGCTTAGCGGCGGTCCCCAGGGTCGGTGGCTACACCTTC. The full variable domain, with the rest looked up from reference TRBV7-2 and TRBJ1-2, is GAGVSQSPSNKVTEKGKDVELRCDPISGHTALYWYRQSLGQGLEFLIYFQGNSAPDKSGLPSDRFSAERTGGSVSTLTIQRTQQEDSAVYLCASSLAAVPRVGGYTFGSGTRLTVV.